The 21 T cell receptor beta chains reported below all come from one sample, sequenced in a study of response to subunit inactivated influenza vaccine. From the RT-PCR reads, TCRdb called clonotypes with MiXCR, one entry per CDR3 protein. The sample consists of around 520,000 distinct CDR3 sequences, 12% of them appearing once. Sequenced material: PBMCs from blood, taken on the day of vaccination. Receptor source: a man aged 45-65 years who received an inactivated influenza vaccine.

The rearrangement links TRBV6-2 or TRBV6-3 to TRBJ2-3; 14 positions match TRBD2. The CDR3 spans 18 residues. The germline V gene has CDR1 MNHEY and CDR2 SVGEGT. The V and J ends lost 4 bases and 0 bases, in that order; junction bases with no gene match: 6. The CDR3: CASSFGTSGGLSTDTQYF. The CDR3 nucleotides are TGTGCCAGCAGTTTCGGGACTAGCGGGGGACTTAGCACAGATACGCAGTATTTT.

This clonotype was observed a handful of times. This chain joins TRBV6-5 and TRBJ1-1; D gene uncertain. V was shortened by 0 bases and J by 6 bases, with 14 bases between the two germline ends. This CDR3 has 15 amino acids. Germline values: CDR1 MNHEY, CDR2 SVGAGI. This CDR3 is CASSYSTLRVSEAFF. The DNA of the CDR3 is TGTGCCAGCAGTTACTCGACACTCCGGGTGTCTGAAGCTTTCTTT.

This chain uses TRBV6-2 or TRBV6-3 with TRBJ1-2, with TRBD1 matching over 7 bases. CDR3 length: 14 residues. With 6 bases clipped from V and 6 bases from J, the junction kept 10 bases outside the gene matches. Germline-derived CDR1 and CDR2 are MNHEY and SVGEGT. In nucleotides, the CDR3 is TGTGCCAGCAGCCGGGGACAGACGTTCGATGGCTACACCTTC. Protein: CASSRGQTFDGYTF.

The CDR3 sequence is CATSREDSSNYGYTF. CDR3 coding DNA: TGTGCCACCAGCAGGGAGGACAGTAGTAACTATGGCTACACCTTC. The genes are TRBV15 and TRBJ1-2, with D possibly TRBD1 on 6 matching bases. Germline V gives CDR1 LNHNV, CDR2 YYDKDF (reference sequence). The V end lost 3 bases, the J end lost 1 base, and 12 bases lay between the germline ends. CDR3 length: 15 residues. The full variable domain, completed using reference TRBV15 and TRBJ1-2, is DAMVIQNPRYQVTQFGKPVTLSCSQTLNHNVMYWYQQKSSQAPKLLFHYYDKDFNNEADTPDNFQSRRPNTSFCFLDIRSPGLGDTAMYLCATSREDSSNYGYTFGSGTRLTVV.

This clonotype was detected a few times. The chain joins TRBV20-1 to TRBJ2-5, with D unclear. From germline, CDR1 is DFQATT and CDR2 SNEGSKA (reference sequence). This CDR3 has 13 amino acids. Trimming stripped 3 bases from V and 0 bases from J, with 8 bases between. The DNA for the CDR3 is TGCAGTGCTAGGCACAGTTACCAAGAGACCCAGTACTTC. Encoded protein: CSARHSYQETQYF.

The V call is TRBV7-9, the J call TRBJ2-2; D is perhaps TRBD1 (5 bases). The germline V gene encodes CDR1 SEHNR and CDR2 FQNEAQ (reference sequence). The V and J ends lost 4 bases and 6 bases respectively, with 12 bases between them. This CDR3 region has 14 residues. The CDR3 region is CASSSRGAAGELFF. The CDR3 DNA reads TGTGCCAGCAGCTCCCGTGGGGCGGCCGGGGAGCTGTTTTTT.

Only a few counts were recorded for this clonotype. CDR3 sequence (DNA): TGTGCCAGCAGTTACCCTTCGGCGGGACGCGACACCGGGGAGCTGTTTTTT. Its translation: CASSYPSAGRDTGELFF. The gene calls are TRBV12-3 or TRBV12-4 and TRBJ2-2; perhaps TRBD2 as D (6 bases). V lost 4 bases, J lost 3 bases, and 18 bases lay in between. This CDR3 is 17 amino acids long.

V usage is TRBV28 and J usage is TRBJ1-1, with 8 positions matching TRBD1. The CDR3 runs 20 residues. V was clipped by 4 bases and J by 6 bases; unmatched bases: 25. Germline V gene lookup returns CDR1 MDHEN and CDR2 SYDVKM. The CDR3, as DNA: TGTGCCAGCAGTTCGCTGCGGTGGGCAGGGGGCTTTCGAGACTTCCCTGAAGCTTTCTTT. Residues: CASSSLRWAGGFRDFPEAFF.

The sample holds many counts of this clonotype. This chain connects TRBV7-2 to TRBJ1-6; unclear D gene. Trimming removed 1 base from V and 7 bases from J, with 11 bases in between. The germline CDR1 and CDR2 sequences are SGHTA and FQGNSA. The CDR3 is 15 residues long. The CDR3 protein is CASSLVSTPNSPLHF. In DNA, the CDR3 is TGTGCCAGCAGCTTAGTGTCGACACCAAATTCACCCCTCCACTTT. Complete variable domain (other parts from reference TRBV7-2 and TRBJ1-6): GAGVSQSPSNKVTEKGKDVELRCDPISGHTALYWYRQSLGQGLEFLIYFQGNSAPDKSGLPSDRFSAERTGGSVSTLTIQRTQQEDSAVYLCASSLVSTPNSPLHFGNGTRLTVT.

The table lists this clonotype with many counts. This chain links TRBV11-2 with TRBJ2-1; D is ambiguous. V lost 0 bases and J 3 bases, leaving 3 bases between the germline ends. This CDR3 region has 13 residues. Germline lookup yields CDR1 SGHAT and CDR2 FQNNGV. The CDR3 spells CASSLDVYNEQFF. CDR3 coding DNA: TGTGCCAGCAGCTTAGATGTCTACAATGAGCAGTTCTTC.

The V and J genes are TRBV7-9 and TRBJ1-5, with a possible D match to TRBD1 (5 bases). V lost 3 bases and J 5 bases, leaving 14 bases between the germline ends. The CDR3 loop spans 15 amino acids. Germline V gene sequence: CDR1 SEHNR, CDR2 FQNEAQ (reference sequence). CDR3 sequence: CASSLGMDNYQPQHF. CDR3 sequence (DNA): TGTGCCAGCAGCTTGGGTATGGACAACTATCAGCCCCAGCATTTT.

This clonotype was observed a handful of times. This chain links TRBV20-1 with TRBJ1-1; D is unresolved. The CDR3 loop spans 13 amino acids. V was clipped by 3 bases and J by 1 base, with 9 bases between them. The germline V gene has CDR1 DFQATT and CDR2 SNEGSKA (reference sequence). The CDR3 region is CSASREGNTEAFF. CDR3 bases: TGCAGTGCTAGTCGGGAGGGGAACACTGAAGCTTTCTTT.

The chain links TRBV20-1 to TRBJ2-1, with a tentative D call TRBD1 (6 bases). This CDR3 is built from 12 residues. V was clipped by 0 bases and J by 15 bases, with 15 bases between them. Per germline, CDR1 DFQATT and CDR2 SNEGSKA (reference sequence). CDR3: CSARDLGRGPFF. CDR3 nucleotides: TGCAGTGCTAGAGATCTGGGCAGGGGTCCGTTCTTC.

The rearrangement links TRBV7-2 to TRBJ2-3; 7 nucleotides agree with TRBD2. V lost 2 bases and J lost 1; bases outside the gene matches: 3. The CDR3 is 15 amino acids. CDR1 and CDR2 (germline): SGHTA, FQGNSA. The CDR3 is CASSLLLAGTDTQYF. The DNA for the CDR3 is TGTGCCAGCAGCTTACTGCTAGCGGGCACAGATACGCAGTATTTT.

This clonotype was detected a few times. J is TRBJ2-7 and V is TRBV6-2 or TRBV6-3, with D maybe TRBD2 (6 bases). The CDR3 covers 15 residues. The germline CDR1 and CDR2 sequences are MNHEY and SVGEGT. Trimming removed 4 bases at V and 3 bases at J, with 16 bases between. CDR3 sequence: CASSFLADGDYEQYF. In nucleotides, the CDR3 is TGTGCCAGCAGTTTTTTAGCGGATGGGGACTACGAGCAGTACTTC.

This clonotype was observed a handful of times. The chain combines TRBV7-9 with TRBJ2-1; 9 bases match TRBD2. CDR3 length: 17 residues. V lost 5 bases, J lost 8 bases, and 16 bases stayed unmatched. Germline CDR1 reads SEHNR; CDR2 reads FQNEAQ (reference sequence). CDR3 loop: CASSKPRGLALSDEQFF. CDR3 DNA: TGTGCCAGCAGCAAACCCCGGGGACTAGCATTGTCGGATGAGCAGTTCTTC.

This clonotype was counted only a few times. This chain links TRBV7-2 with TRBJ2-7; maybe TRBD2 (6 bases). Germline assignment: CDR1 SGHTA and CDR2 FQGNSA. V dropped 4 bases and J dropped 1 base, with 17 bases sitting between them. This CDR3 comprises 16 residues. CDR3 protein: CASSSPGLAPSYEQYF. CDR3 DNA sequence: TGTGCCAGCAGCTCCCCGGGGCTAGCGCCTTCCTACGAGCAGTACTTC.

J is TRBJ2-1 and V is TRBV2; 11 nucleotides agree with TRBD2. Trimming cost V 6 bases and J 8 bases; bases outside gene matches: 9. The CDR3 is 15 amino acids. The germline V gene encodes CDR1 SNHLY and CDR2 FYNNEI. For the CDR3, the DNA is TGTGCCAGCAGAGCAACTAGCGGGAGAGGCCATGAGCAGTTCTTC. Translated: CASRATSGRGHEQFF. Full variable domain (remainder filled in from reference TRBV2 and TRBJ2-1): EPEVTQTPSHQVTQMGQEVILRCVPISNHLYFYWYRQILGQKVEFLVSFYNNEISEKSEIFDDQFSVERPDGSNFTLKIRSTKLEDSAMYFCASRATSGRGHEQFFGPGTRLTVL.

The chain combines TRBV7-9 with TRBJ2-4; the D is unclear. Trimming shortened V by 5 bases and J by 2 bases, and 7 bases separated the two germline ends. There are 13 residues in the CDR3. CDR1 is SEHNR, CDR2 FQNEAQ, per germline (reference sequence). The chain's CDR3 is CASSPLTKNIQYF. CDR3 DNA sequence: TGTGCCAGCAGCCCCCTTACCAAAAACATTCAGTACTTC. The full variable domain, completed using reference TRBV7-9 and TRBJ2-4, is DTGVSQNPRHKITKRGQNVTFRCDPISEHNRLYWYRQTLGQGPEFLTYFQNEAQLEKSRLLSDRFSAERPKGSFSTLEIQRTEQGDSAMYLCASSPLTKNIQYFGAGTRLSVL.

This clonotype has a handful of counts. The chain uses TRBV5-1 and TRBJ2-7; D is possibly TRBD1 or TRBD2 (5 bases each). Trimming stripped 1 base from V and 4 bases from J, with 15 bases between. Germline V gene data show CDR1 as SGHRS and CDR2 as YFSETQ. This CDR3 region has 15 residues. CDR3 coding DNA: TGCGCCAGCAGCTTGAACTCAGGGAGCACTTACGAGCAGTACTTC. It codes for CASSLNSGSTYEQYF.

This rearrangement joins TRBV6-5 to TRBJ1-3; D call uncertain. V lost 3 bases and J lost 0, with 6 bases in between. This CDR3 is 14 amino acids long. The germline CDR1 and CDR2 sequences are MNHEY and SVGAGI. The CDR3, as DNA: TGTGCCAGCAGTTATGCCTACTCTGGAAACACCATATATTTT. It is translated as CASSYAYSGNTIYF.